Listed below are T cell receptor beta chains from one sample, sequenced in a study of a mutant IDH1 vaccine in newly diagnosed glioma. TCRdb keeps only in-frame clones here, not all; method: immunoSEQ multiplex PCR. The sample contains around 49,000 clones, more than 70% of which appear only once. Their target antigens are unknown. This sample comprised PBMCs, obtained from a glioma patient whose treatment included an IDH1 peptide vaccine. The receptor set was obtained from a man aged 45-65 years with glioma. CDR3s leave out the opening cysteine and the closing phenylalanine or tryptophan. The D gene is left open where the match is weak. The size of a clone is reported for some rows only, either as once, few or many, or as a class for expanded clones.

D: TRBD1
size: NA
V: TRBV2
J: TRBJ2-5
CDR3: ASSPGQGARETQY

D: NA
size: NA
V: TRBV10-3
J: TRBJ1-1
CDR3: AISLAGTHAF

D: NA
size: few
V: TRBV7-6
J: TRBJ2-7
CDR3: ASSPDGSYEQY

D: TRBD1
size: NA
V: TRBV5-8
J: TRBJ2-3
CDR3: ASKTGGIVDTQY

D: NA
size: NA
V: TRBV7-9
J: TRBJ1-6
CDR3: ASREDSYSPLH

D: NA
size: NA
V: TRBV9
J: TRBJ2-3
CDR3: ASSVGQGTDTQY

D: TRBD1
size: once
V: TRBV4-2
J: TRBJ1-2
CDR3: ASSPRTGINYGYT

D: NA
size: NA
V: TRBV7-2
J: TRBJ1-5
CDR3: ASSLALNSNQPQH

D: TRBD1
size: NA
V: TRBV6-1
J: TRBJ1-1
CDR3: ASSAQGGNTEAF

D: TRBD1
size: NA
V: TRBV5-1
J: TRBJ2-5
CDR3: ASSWGQGRETQY

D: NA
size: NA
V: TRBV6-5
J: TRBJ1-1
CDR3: ASRLRRLGEAF

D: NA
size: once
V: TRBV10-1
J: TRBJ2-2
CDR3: ASSGIRGFTGELF

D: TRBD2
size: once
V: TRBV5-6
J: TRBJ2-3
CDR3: ASSLLGGGATDTQY

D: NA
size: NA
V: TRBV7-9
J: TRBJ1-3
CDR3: ASSQKRATSGNTIY

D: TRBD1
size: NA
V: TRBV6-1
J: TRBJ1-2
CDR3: ASSAGQGDGYT

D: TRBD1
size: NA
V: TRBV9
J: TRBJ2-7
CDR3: ASSVVGQAGYEQY

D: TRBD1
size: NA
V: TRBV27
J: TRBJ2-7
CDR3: ASSRQGMEQY

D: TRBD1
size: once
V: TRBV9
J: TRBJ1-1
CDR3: ASSPGQGALNTEAF